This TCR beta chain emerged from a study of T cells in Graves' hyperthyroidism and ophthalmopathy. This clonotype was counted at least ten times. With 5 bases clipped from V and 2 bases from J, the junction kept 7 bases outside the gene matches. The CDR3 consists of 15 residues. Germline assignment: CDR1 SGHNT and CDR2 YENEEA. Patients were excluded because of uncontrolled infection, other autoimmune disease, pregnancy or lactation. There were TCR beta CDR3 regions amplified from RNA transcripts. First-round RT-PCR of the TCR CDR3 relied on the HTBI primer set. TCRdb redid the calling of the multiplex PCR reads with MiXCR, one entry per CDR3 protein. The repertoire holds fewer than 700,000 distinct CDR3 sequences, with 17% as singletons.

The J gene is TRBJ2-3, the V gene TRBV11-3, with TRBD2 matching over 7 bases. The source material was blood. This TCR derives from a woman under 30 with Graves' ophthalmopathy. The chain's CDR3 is CASSRSGLLTDTQYF. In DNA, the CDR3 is TGTGCCAGCAGCCGTAGCGGGCTACTCACAGATACGCAGTATTTT.